The sequence of this T cell receptor (beta chain) was determined in a study of T cell responses to AZD1222 COVID-19 vaccine. Profiling relied on immunoSEQ multiplex PCR, and the TCRdb table lists in-frame clones only, not all of them. The table shows 150,000 to 200,000 clones, with over 75% occurring only once. Regarding the study as a whole: The number of AZD1222 recipients seropositive at baseline was only five or six. Vaccine-related CD4 TCRs covered spike, predominating at 160-218 and 743-854. Females made up more of the donors, who were largely white British, and clonal diversity may have come out too low. Unmutated variant regions are reportedly the target of nearly half of TCRs that are spike-specific.

About this clone: Its matching antigen is unknown.

The starting material was peripheral blood, obtained on day 0 of AZD1222 vaccination. The TCR originated in an adult in good health.

The CDR3 loop reads CASSLAGGFTGELFF. Written as DNA, the CDR3 is TGTGCCAGCAGCCTCGCGGGGGGTTTTACCGGGGAGCTGTTTTTT. The chain has TRBV14 and TRBJ2-2, with TRBD2 matching over 8 bases. Germline values: CDR1 SGHDN, CDR2 FVKESK. Trimming removed 4 bases from V and 5 bases from J; junction bases left unmatched: 6. The length of the CDR3 is 15 residues.